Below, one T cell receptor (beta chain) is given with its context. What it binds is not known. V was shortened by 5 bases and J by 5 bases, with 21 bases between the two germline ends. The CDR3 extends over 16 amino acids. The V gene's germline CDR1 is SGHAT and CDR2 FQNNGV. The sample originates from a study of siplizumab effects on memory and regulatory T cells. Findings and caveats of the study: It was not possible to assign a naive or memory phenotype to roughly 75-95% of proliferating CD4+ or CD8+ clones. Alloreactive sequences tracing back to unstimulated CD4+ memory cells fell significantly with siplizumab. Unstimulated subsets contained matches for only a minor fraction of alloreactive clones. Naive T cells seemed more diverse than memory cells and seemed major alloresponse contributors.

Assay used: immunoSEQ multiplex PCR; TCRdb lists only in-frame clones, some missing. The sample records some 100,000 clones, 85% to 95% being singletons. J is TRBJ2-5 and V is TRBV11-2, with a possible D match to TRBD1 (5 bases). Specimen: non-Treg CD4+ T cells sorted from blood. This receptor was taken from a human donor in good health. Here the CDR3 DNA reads TGTGCCAGCAGCATCGAAACCCCGGCCAGGGCGGAGACCCAGTACTTC. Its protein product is CASSIETPARAETQYF.